The 15 T cell receptor beta chains below come from one sample, sequenced in a study of blood T cell repertoires in COVID-19. Repertoires were generated with immunoSEQ multiplex PCR, while TCRdb's copy carries only in-frame clones and drops some. The table has about 170,000 clones, approximately 84% seen once. Sequenced: peripheral blood. The receptor source for this set is an older man with active or convalescent COVID-19.

As regards this clone: One end of the junction varies from germline; a read error may be responsible. J is TRBJ2-7 and V is TRBV5-1; the D is unclear. The V gene's germline CDR1 is SGHRS and CDR2 YFSETQ. This CDR3 is 13 amino acids long. The CDR3, as DNA: TGCGCCAGCAGCCCCCCCGATATCTACGTGCAGTACTTC. This encodes CASSPPDIYVQYF.

The chain links TRBV12-3 or TRBV12-4 to TRBJ1-4, with D unclear. V shed 4 bases and J shed 8 bases, with 8 bases lying between them. The CDR3 contains 12 residues. In DNA, the CDR3 is TGTGCCAGCAGTTCGTGGGCGGAAAAACTGTTTTTT. It specifies CASSSWAEKLFF.

The chain recombines TRBV2 with TRBJ2-1, with TRBD1 as a possible D gene (5 bases). The CDR3 spans 12 residues. The ends were cut back, 5 bases at V and 9 bases at J, with 11 bases in the middle. Germline-derived CDR1 and CDR2 are SNHLY and FYNNEI. The CDR3 DNA sequence: TGTGCCAGCAGTATTCAGGGTGTTGAGCAGTTCTTC. Translated: CASSIQGVEQFF.

The chain carries TRBV6-1 and TRBJ1-6, with 7 nucleotides matching TRBD1. With V trimmed by 2 bases and J by 8 bases, 3 bases remained unmatched. From germline, CDR1 is MNHNS and CDR2 SASEGT. CDR3 length: 14 amino acids. The CDR3 loop reads CASSERGQHSPLHF. CDR3 in DNA: TGTGCCAGCAGTGAAAGGGGACAGCATTCACCCCTCCACTTT.

The rearrangement links TRBV5-5 to TRBJ2-2; 7 bases agree with TRBD2. The V segment lost 6 bases and the J segment 1 base; nucleotides outside the gene matches: 6. Germline CDR1 and CDR2: SGHKS and YYEKEE (reference sequence). The CDR3 has 15 amino acids. For the CDR3, the DNA is TGTGCCAGCACCGGGGGGAACCTGAACACCGGGGAGCTGTTTTTT. Translated, it gives CASTGGNLNTGELFF. The full variable domain, completed using reference TRBV5-5 and TRBJ2-2, is DAGVTQSPTHLIKTRGQQVTLRCSPISGHKSVSWYQQVLGQGPQFIFQYYEKEERGRGNFPDRFSARQFPNYSSELNVNALLLGDSALYLCASTGGNLNTGELFFGEGSRLTVL.

CDR3 DNA sequence: TGTGCCAGCAGCCCCGGGAGCTCTGGGGCCAACGTCCTGACTTTC. Protein product: CASSPGSSGANVLTF. The chain combines TRBV2 with TRBJ2-6, with D tentatively TRBD2 (6 bases). The CDR3 extends over 15 amino acids. Trimming stripped 6 bases from V and 0 bases from J, with 9 bases between. CDR1 and CDR2 from the germline V gene are SNHLY and FYNNEI. The whole variable domain, filled in from reference TRBV2 and TRBJ2-6, reads EPEVTQTPSHQVTQMGQEVILRCVPISNHLYFYWYRQILGQKVEFLVSFYNNEISEKSEIFDDQFSVERPDGSNFTLKIRSTKLEDSAMYFCASSPGSSGANVLTFGAGSRLTVL.

The chain joins TRBV19 to TRBJ2-3, with TRBD2 matching over 10 bases. Per germline, CDR1 LNHDA and CDR2 SQIVND (reference sequence). Germline trimming cut 5 bases from V and 1 base from J; bases unmatched to any gene: 3. This CDR3 region has 15 residues. CDR3 bases: TGTGCCAGTAGTGTCACTAGCGGGGGCACAGATACGCAGTATTTT. Amino acids: CASSVTSGGTDTQYF.

This chain connects TRBV4-2 to TRBJ1-4; D perhaps matches TRBD1 (5 bases). Trimming stripped 3 bases from V and 6 bases from J, with 11 bases between. The length of the CDR3 is 14 residues. From germline, CDR1 is LGHNA and CDR2 YNFKEQ. CDR3 DNA sequence: TGTGCCAGCAGCCAGGGGCAAGGGGATGAAAAACTGTTTTTT. This gives the protein CASSQGQGDEKLFF.

The chain is built from TRBV28 and TRBJ2-7, with TRBD2 matching over 11 bases. Losses at the gene ends were 6 bases for V and 4 bases for J; bases not matched to a gene: 11. The germline gives CDR1 MDHEN, CDR2 SYDVKM. The CDR3 has 16 amino acids. This CDR3 is CASRHKIAGGGYEQYF. The CDR3, as DNA: TGTGCCAGCAGGCATAAAATAGCGGGAGGGGGGTACGAGCAGTACTTC.

This clone was counted between two and nine times. The chain carries TRBV27 and TRBJ1-6; D may be TRBD1 (5 bases). Germline-derived CDR1 and CDR2 are MNHEY and SMNVEV (reference sequence). Trimming cost V 5 bases and J 9 bases, with 20 bases left between them. The CDR3 sequence is 16 residues long. DNA of the CDR3: TGTGCCAGCAGTCTTACTATAACAGCCGGGGGTTCACCCCTCCACTTT. Its protein is CASSLTITAGGSPLHF.

This clone has only a few counts. This chain connects TRBV7-9 to TRBJ1-6; 7 positions match TRBD1. Losses at the gene ends were 5 bases for V and 12 bases for J; bases not matched to a gene: 13. The CDR3 loop spans 15 amino acids. Germline CDR1 SEHNR, CDR2 FQNEAQ (reference sequence). CDR3 residues: CASSPQSQGIGPLHF. The CDR3 nucleotides are TGTGCCAGCAGCCCACAATCACAGGGGATCGGACCCCTCCACTTT.

This chain uses TRBV9 with TRBJ2-3; tentative D call: TRBD2 (5 bases). This CDR3 has 14 residues. V lost 1 base and J 4 bases, leaving 10 bases between the germline ends. In germline, CDR1 is SGDLS, CDR2 YYNGEE. The CDR3 coding sequence is TGTGCCAGCAGCGTAAACGGAGGAGCAGATACGCAGTATTTT. The encoded protein is CASSVNGGADTQYF.

J is TRBJ2-4 and V is TRBV7-2, with TRBD1 as a possible D gene (5 bases). Germline CDR1 is SGHTA and CDR2 is FQGNSA. V was trimmed by 1 base and J by 7 bases, leaving 26 bases between them. CDR3 size: 19 residues. Written as DNA, the CDR3 is TGTGCCAGCAGCTTAGACCGTTTCGCCGGCCCTCCAAAGGGGAACATTCAGTACTTC. As protein: CASSLDRFAGPPKGNIQYF. Looking up the rest from reference TRBV7-2 and TRBJ2-4 gives the full variable domain: GAGVSQSPSNKVTEKGKDVELRCDPISGHTALYWYRQSLGQGLEFLIYFQGNSAPDKSGLPSDRFSAERTGGSVSTLTIQRTQQEDSAVYLCASSLDRFAGPPKGNIQYFGAGTRLSVL.

This sequence joins TRBV24-1 and TRBJ2-7; no firm D call. V lost 6 bases to trimming and J lost 1 base, with 12 bases between them. The CDR3 consists of 14 residues. In germline, CDR1 is KGHDR, CDR2 SFDVKD. The chain's CDR3 is CATSTPGRSYEQYF. In DNA form, the CDR3 reads TGTGCCACCAGTACCCCCGGCAGGTCCTACGAGCAGTACTTC.

The chain couples TRBV24-1 to TRBJ1-4, with 8 nucleotides matching TRBD1. Trimming cost V 5 bases and J 3 bases; bases outside gene matches: 4. CDR1 is KGHDR, CDR2 SFDVKD, per germline. The CDR3 is made up of 15 amino acids. CDR3 nucleotides: TGTGCCACCAGTGTCGGGACAGGTGCTAATGAAAAACTGTTTTTT. Amino acids: CATSVGTGANEKLFF.